These 14 T cell receptor beta chains share one sample of origin, sequenced in a study of a mutant IDH1 vaccine in newly diagnosed glioma. Regarding time point: baseline, week 1 (first vaccination visit). Documented treatment: pre-vaccination baseline after standard-of-care therapy. Measured with immunoSEQ multiplex PCR; TCRdb has only the in-frame clones, and not every one. Of tens of thousands of clones listed, more than 90% were seen once; the top ten hold about 2.5%. Sequences were derived from PBMCs, sampled from a glioma patient treated with radiotherapy, temozolomide or both. The receptors were sampled from a man aged 50 to 59 with glioma.

In the case of this clone: At the DNA level, this CDR3 is encoded by other sequences in the same sample as well. The chain has TRBV6-6 and TRBJ1-3; D is unclear. Trimming left V 3 bases short and J 4 bases short, with 4 bases between. CDR1 and CDR2 from the germline V gene are MNHNY and SVGAGI (reference sequence). The CDR3 loop spans 12 amino acids. The chain's CDR3 is CASSYGGNTIYF. DNA of the CDR3: TGTGCCAGCAGTTATGGAGGAAACACCATATATTTT.

The V and J genes are TRBV14 and TRBJ2-3; the D call may be TRBD1 or TRBD2 (5 bases each). Per germline, CDR1 SGHDN and CDR2 FVKESK. The length of the CDR3 is 16 residues. Trimming pared 4 bases from V and 0 bases from J, leaving 14 bases between. The CDR3 here is CASSPPGTTSTDTQYF. In DNA form, the CDR3 reads TGTGCCAGCAGCCCGCCAGGGACCACCAGCACAGATACGCAGTATTTT. The full variable domain, in which reference TRBV14 and TRBJ2-3 provide the parts outside the CDR3, is EAGVTQFPSHSVIEKGQTVTLRCDPISGHDNLYWYRRVMGKEIKFLLHFVKESKQDESGMPNNRFLAERTGGTYSTLKVQPAELEDSGVYFCASSPPGTTSTDTQYFGPGTRLTVL.

The sample holds one count of this clone. The chain couples TRBV7-2 to TRBJ2-5; tentative D call: TRBD2 (7 bases). Trimming stripped 2 bases from V and 4 bases from J, with 17 bases between. Germline V lookup: CDR1 SGHTA, CDR2 FQGNSA. CDR3 length: 16 amino acids. CDR3 loop: CASSLLGGALGETQYF. The CDR3 DNA reads TGTGCCAGCAGCTTATTAGGGGGGGCCTTGGGAGAGACCCAGTACTTC.

The rearrangement links TRBV15 to TRBJ2-3, with a possible D match to TRBD2 (5 bases). V was cut by 3 bases and J by 1 base, with 14 bases left in between. The CDR3 totals 16 residues. Germline CDR1 is LNHNV and CDR2 is YYDKDF (reference sequence). The CDR3 coding sequence is TGTGCCACCAGCAGCGAGCTGAAGCGGCGCACAGATACGCAGTATTTT. This sequence encodes CATSSELKRRTDTQYF.

This clone was found once. Here the CDR3 DNA reads TGTGCCAGCAGTTACTCGGCTAGACGCGCCTACGAGCAGTACTTC. It encodes CASSYSARRAYEQYF. V and J are TRBV6-5 and TRBJ2-7, with unresolved D. V gave up 0 bases and J gave up 2 bases, with 11 bases separating them. The CDR3 sequence is 15 residues long. From germline, CDR1 is MNHEY and CDR2 SVGAGI.

This clone was detected only once. The chain couples TRBV6-4 to TRBJ1-2, with a tentative D call TRBD1 (5 bases). Germline CDR1 reads MRHNA; CDR2 reads SNTAGT. The length of the CDR3 is 15 residues. V was trimmed by 2 bases and J by 0 bases, leaving 10 bases between them. The CDR3 DNA follows: TGTGCCAGCAGTGACCATAGGACATCTAACTATGGCTACACCTTC. It encodes CASSDHRTSNYGYTF.

The chain uses TRBV19 and TRBJ1-5; TRBD1 might be the D (5 bases). V shed 3 bases and J shed 5 bases, with 11 bases lying between them. Germline V gene data show CDR1 as LNHDA and CDR2 as SQIVND (reference sequence). There are 14 residues in the CDR3. The CDR3 sequence: CASSISWGYQPQHF. CDR3 DNA sequence: TGTGCCAGTAGTATCAGCTGGGGGTATCAGCCCCAGCATTTT. Drawing the rest from reference TRBV19 and TRBJ1-5, the complete variable domain is DGGITQSPKYLFRKEGQNVTLSCEQNLNHDAMYWYRQDPGQGLRLIYYSQIVNDFQKGDIAEGYSVSREKKESFPLTVTSAQKNPTAFYLCASSISWGYQPQHFGDGTRLSIL.

V gene TRBV7-9 combines with J gene TRBJ1-1; TRBD1 is a possible D gene (6 bases). This CDR3 contains 13 residues. Trimming shortened V by 6 bases and J by 5 bases, and 13 bases separated the two germline ends. Germline-derived CDR1 and CDR2 are SEHNR and FQNEAQ (reference sequence). CDR3 loop: CASRSWGQTEAFF. The CDR3 nucleotides are TGTGCCAGCAGGTCATGGGGGCAAACTGAAGCTTTCTTT.

The V gene is TRBV5-6, the J gene TRBJ1-2; no firm D call. Trimming took off 1 base at V and 4 bases at J, with 5 bases between the two ends. Germline V gene sequence: CDR1 SGHDT, CDR2 YYEEEE. The CDR3 spans 12 residues. CDR3 DNA sequence: TGTGCCAGCAGCTTGTTCCCCTATGGCTACACCTTC. This gives the protein CASSLFPYGYTF.

This clone was detected once. The chain carries TRBV4-3 and TRBJ1-4, with no clear D. The CDR3 runs to 16 residues. V was trimmed by 0 bases and J by 0 bases, leaving 8 bases between them. Germline CDR1 is LGHNA and CDR2 is YSLEER. The DNA of the CDR3 is TGCGCCAGCAGCCAAGATCGAACCACAACTAATGAAAAACTGTTTTTT. This codes for CASSQDRTTTNEKLFF.

CDR3: CASSLGDEQYF. Here the CDR3 DNA reads TGTGCCAGCAGCTTAGGGGACGAGCAGTACTTC. This chain connects TRBV7-3 to TRBJ2-7; D not certain. V was shortened by 2 bases and J by 5 bases, with 4 bases between the two germline ends. The CDR3 runs to 11 residues. Germline lookup yields CDR1 SGHTA and CDR2 FQGTGA.

In this sample, this clone turned up once. The chain uses TRBV4-3 and TRBJ1-6; 8 bases line up with TRBD1. Losses at the gene ends were 2 bases for V and 7 bases for J; bases not matched to a gene: 4. The CDR3 runs 15 residues. CDR1 and CDR2 from the germline V gene are LGHNA and YSLEER. For the CDR3, the DNA is TGCGCCAGCAGCCAACGGACAGGGATAAATTCACCCCTCCACTTT. Protein: CASSQRTGINSPLHF.

This clone was detected only once. The gene calls are TRBV2 and TRBJ1-1, with unresolved D. Germline lookup yields CDR1 SNHLY and CDR2 FYNNEI. Trimming cost V 11 bases and J 10 bases, with 20 bases left between them. The CDR3 covers 12 residues. The CDR3 nucleotides are TGTGCCCACTCCCTAGGTCTCGTCGGAGCTTTCTTT. Translation: CAHSLGLVGAFF. Using reference TRBV2 and TRBJ1-1 for the parts outside the CDR3, the full variable domain is EPEVTQTPSHQVTQMGQEVILRCVPISNHLYFYWYRQILGQKVEFLVSFYNNEISEKSEIFDDQFSVERPDGSNFTLKIRSTKLEDSAMYFCAHSLGLVGAFFGQGTRLTVV.

To note about this clone: At one end the junction does not follow the germline gene, possibly because of a read error. The chain has TRBV27 and TRBJ2-1, with 13 bases matching TRBD2. Germline assignment: CDR1 MNHEY and CDR2 SMNVEV (reference sequence). The CDR3 is made up of 14 amino acids. CDR3 nucleotides: TGTGCCAGCAGTTTATCTACTAGCGGGGGGGCTCTAATCTTC. Translated: CASSLSTSGGALIF.